A selection of T cell receptor beta chains follows, all from one sample in a study of cytomegalovirus exposure and HLA in healthy donors. Profiled with immunoSEQ multiplex PCR; TCRdb holds only in-frame clones, not every one. The sample shows under 80,000 clones, 75% to 85% of them seen only once. The sequenced sample consisted of PBMCs. These receptors were obtained from a man over 45 in good health and CMV-seropositive. Both conserved end residues are part of each CDR3. Fields, in order: V gene, J gene, CDR3 protein.

TRBV7-8	NA	CASSLGGGSYEQYF
TRBV28	TRBJ2-3	CASSFKGLARDTQYF
TRBV6-5	TRBJ1-4	CASTRGLTFEKLFF
TRBV6-5	TRBJ1-2	CASSADRNYGYTF
TRBV6-5	TRBJ1-1	CATCRGLNTEAFF
TRBV25-1	TRBJ1-2	CASSEAEGPYYGYTF
TRBV7-9	TRBJ2-3	CASSQGLAATDTQYF
TRBV6-6	TRBJ1-4	CASSQGATNEKLFF
TRBV5-4	TRBJ1-6	CASSPDGTYNSPLHF
TRBV6-5	TRBJ1-2	CASSFDRDYGYTF
TRBV4-3	TRBJ2-2	CASSPGTQNTGELFF
TRBV7-2	TRBJ1-4	CASRLPGARKLFF
TRBV15	TRBJ2-7	CATSRVGWDSSSYEQYF
TRBV6-1	TRBJ1-1	CASSSDRNMNTEAFF
TRBV9	TRBJ2-7	CASSLQVPSSYEQYF
TRBV4-3	TRBJ2-3	CASSQAPAGGRTDTQYF
TRBV10-1	TRBJ2-4	CASSPGQGGLAKNIQYF
TRBV28	TRBJ1-6	CASRVQGDSPLHF
TRBV7-6	TRBJ1-4	CASSSGQGGPEKLFF
TRBV30	TRBJ2-1	CAWKGVGGNEQFF
TRBV28	TRBJ1-2	CASSLEDRYYGYTF
TRBV2	TRBJ2-1	CASSVSGLYSEQFF
TRBV4-1	TRBJ2-1	CASSQTGGSYNEQFF